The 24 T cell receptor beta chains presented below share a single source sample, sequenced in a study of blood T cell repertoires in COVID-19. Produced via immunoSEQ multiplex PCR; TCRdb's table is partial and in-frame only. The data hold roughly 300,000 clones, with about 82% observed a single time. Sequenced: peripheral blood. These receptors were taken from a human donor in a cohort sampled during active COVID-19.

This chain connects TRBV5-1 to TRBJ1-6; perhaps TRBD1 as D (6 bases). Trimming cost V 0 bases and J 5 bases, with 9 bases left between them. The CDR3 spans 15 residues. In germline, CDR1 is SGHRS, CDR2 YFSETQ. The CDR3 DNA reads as TGCGCCAGCAGCTTGGCGGACAGAGATAATTCACCCCTCCACTTT. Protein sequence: CASSLADRDNSPLHF.

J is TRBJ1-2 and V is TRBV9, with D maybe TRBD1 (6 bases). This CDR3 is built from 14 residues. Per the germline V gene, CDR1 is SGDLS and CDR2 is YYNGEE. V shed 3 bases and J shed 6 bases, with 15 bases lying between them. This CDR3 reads CASSGRQVSNGYTF. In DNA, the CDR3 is TGTGCCAGCAGCGGAAGACAGGTCTCAAATGGCTACACCTTC.

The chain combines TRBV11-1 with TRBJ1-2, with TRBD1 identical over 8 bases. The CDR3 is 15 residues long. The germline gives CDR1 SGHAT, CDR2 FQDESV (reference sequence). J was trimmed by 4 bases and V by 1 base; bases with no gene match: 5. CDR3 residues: CASSLGGQGAYGYTF. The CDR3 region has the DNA TGTGCCAGCAGCTTAGGGGGCCAGGGGGCCTATGGCTACACCTTC.

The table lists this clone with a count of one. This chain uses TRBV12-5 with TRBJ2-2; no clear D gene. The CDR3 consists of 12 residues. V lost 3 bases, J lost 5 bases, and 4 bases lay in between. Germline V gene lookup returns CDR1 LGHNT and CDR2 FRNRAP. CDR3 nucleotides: TGTGCTAGTGGTTTTTCGACCGGGGAGCTGTTTTTT. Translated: CASGFSTGELFF.

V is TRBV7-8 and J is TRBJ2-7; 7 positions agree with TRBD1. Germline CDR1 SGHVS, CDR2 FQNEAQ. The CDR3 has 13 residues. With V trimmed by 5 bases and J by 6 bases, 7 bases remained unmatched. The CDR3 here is CASSIWTGAEQYF. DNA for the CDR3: TGTGCCAGCAGCATCTGGACAGGTGCCGAGCAGTACTTC. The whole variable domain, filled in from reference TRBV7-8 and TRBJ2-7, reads GAGVSQSPRYKVAKRGQDVALRCDPISGHVSLFWYQQALGQGPEFLTYFQNEAQLDKSGLPSDRFFAERPEGSVSTLKIQRTQQEDSAVYLCASSIWTGAEQYFGPGTRLTVT.

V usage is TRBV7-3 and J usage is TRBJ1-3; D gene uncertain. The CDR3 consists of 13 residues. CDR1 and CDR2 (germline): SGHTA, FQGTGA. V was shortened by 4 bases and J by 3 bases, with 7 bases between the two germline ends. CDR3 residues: CASSSRDGNTIYF. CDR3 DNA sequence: TGTGCCAGCAGCTCCCGAGATGGAAACACCATATATTTT.

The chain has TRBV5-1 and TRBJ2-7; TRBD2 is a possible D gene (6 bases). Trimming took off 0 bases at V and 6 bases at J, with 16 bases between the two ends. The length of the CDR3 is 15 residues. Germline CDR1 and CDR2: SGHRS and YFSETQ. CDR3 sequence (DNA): TGCGCCAGCAGCTTGGCGGGAGCGAAGTCGGGCGAGCAGTACTTC. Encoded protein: CASSLAGAKSGEQYF.

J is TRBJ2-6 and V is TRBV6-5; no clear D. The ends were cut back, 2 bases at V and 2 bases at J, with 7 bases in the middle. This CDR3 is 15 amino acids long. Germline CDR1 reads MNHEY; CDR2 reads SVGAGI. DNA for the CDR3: TGTGCCAGCAGTTACCGGTCGACTGGGGCCAACGTCCTGACTTTC. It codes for CASSYRSTGANVLTF.

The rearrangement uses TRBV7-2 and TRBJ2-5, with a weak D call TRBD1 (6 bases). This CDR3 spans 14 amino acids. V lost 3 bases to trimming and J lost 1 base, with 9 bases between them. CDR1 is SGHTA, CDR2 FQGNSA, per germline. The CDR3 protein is CASSLDRIQETQYF. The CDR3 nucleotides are TGTGCCAGCAGCTTGGACAGAATCCAAGAGACCCAGTACTTC.

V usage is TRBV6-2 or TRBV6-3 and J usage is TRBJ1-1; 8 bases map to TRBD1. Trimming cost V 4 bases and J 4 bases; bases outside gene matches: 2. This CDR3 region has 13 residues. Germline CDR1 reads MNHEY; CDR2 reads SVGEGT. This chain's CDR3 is CASSFGQGTEAFF. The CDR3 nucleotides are TGTGCCAGCAGTTTCGGACAGGGCACTGAAGCTTTCTTT.

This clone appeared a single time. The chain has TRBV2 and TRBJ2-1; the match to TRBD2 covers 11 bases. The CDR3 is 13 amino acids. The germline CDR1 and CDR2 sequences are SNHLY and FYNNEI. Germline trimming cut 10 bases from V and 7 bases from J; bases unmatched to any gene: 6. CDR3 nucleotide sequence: TGTGCCATGACTAGCGGGGCTTTTAATGAGCAGTTCTTC. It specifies CAMTSGAFNEQFF.

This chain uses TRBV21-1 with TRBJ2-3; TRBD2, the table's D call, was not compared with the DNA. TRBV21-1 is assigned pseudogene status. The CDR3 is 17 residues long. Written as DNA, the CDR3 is TGTGCCAGCAGCAAAGGTCTGGAGGGCGTCGGCACAGATACGCAGTATTTT. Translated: CASSKGLEGVGTDTQYF.

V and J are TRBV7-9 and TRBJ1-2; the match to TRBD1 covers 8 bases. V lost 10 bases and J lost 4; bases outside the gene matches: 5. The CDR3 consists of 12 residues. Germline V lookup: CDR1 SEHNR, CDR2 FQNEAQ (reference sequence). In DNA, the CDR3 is TGTGCCACCCAGGGGGCAGGCTATGGCTACACCTTC. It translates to CATQGAGYGYTF.

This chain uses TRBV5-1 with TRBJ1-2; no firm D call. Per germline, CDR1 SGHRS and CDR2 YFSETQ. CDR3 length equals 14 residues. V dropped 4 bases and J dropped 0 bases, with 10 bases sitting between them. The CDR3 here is CASSRDIPNYGYTF. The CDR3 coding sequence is TGCGCCAGCAGCCGCGACATCCCTAACTATGGCTACACCTTC.

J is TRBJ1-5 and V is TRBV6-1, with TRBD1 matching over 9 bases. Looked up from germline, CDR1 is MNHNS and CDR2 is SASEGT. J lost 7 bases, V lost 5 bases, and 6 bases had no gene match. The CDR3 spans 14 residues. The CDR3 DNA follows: TGTGCCAGCAGTACTACAGGGGGCTGGCAGCCCCAGCATTTT. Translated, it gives CASSTTGGWQPQHF.

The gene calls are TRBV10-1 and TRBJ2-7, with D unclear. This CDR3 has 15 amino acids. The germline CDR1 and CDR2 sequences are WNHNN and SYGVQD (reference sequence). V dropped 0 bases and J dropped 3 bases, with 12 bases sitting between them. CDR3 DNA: TGCGCCAGCAGTGAGTCTCCTGACGGAGACTACGAGCAGTACTTC. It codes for CASSESPDGDYEQYF.

DNA for the CDR3: TGTGCCAGCATAGTTTCAGGGCAAAATCAGCCCCAGCATTTT. Its translation is CASIVSGQNQPQHF. The rearrangement uses TRBV6-5 and TRBJ1-5, with D possibly TRBD1 on 5 matching bases. The ends were cut back, 7 bases at V and 4 bases at J, with 14 bases in the middle. Germline V gives CDR1 MNHEY, CDR2 SVGAGI. This CDR3 contains 14 residues.

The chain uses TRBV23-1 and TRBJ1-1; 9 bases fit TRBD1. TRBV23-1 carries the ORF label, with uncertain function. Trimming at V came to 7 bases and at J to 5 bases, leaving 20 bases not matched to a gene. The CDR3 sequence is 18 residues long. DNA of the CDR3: TGCGCCAGCACCCAGCACCCGGGACAGGGAACGGGTGCGACTGAAGCTTTCTTT. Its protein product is CASTQHPGQGTGATEAFF.

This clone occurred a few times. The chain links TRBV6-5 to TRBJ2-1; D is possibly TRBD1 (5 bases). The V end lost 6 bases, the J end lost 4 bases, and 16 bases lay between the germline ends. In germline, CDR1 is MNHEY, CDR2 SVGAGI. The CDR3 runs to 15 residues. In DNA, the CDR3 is TGTGCCAGCAGAGTACAGGCGGTACTTTACAATGAGCAGTTCTTC. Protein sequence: CASRVQAVLYNEQFF.

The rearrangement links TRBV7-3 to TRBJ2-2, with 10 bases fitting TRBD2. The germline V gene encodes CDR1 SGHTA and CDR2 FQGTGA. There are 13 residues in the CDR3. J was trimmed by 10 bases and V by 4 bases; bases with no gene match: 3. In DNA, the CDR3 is TGTGCCAGCAGCTACGGGACTAGCGTGGAGCTGTTTTTT. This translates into CASSYGTSVELFF. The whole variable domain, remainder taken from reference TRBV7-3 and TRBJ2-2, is GAGVSQTPSNKVTEKGKYVELRCDPISGHTALYWYRQSLGQGPEFLIYFQGTGAADDSGLPNDRFFAVRPEGSVSTLKIQRTERGDSAVYLCASSYGTSVELFFGEGSRLTVL.

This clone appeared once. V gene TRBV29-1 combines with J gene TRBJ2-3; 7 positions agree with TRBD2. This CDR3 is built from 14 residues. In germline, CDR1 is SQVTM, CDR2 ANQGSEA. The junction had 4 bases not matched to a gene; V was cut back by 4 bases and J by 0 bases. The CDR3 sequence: CSVGASGSTDTQYF. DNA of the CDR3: TGCAGCGTTGGGGCTAGCGGTAGCACAGATACGCAGTATTTT.

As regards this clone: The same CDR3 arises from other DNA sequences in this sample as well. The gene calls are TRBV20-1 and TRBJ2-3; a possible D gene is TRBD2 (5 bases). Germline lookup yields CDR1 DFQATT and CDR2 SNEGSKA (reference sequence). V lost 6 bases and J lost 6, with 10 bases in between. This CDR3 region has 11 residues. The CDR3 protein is CSALLADTQYF. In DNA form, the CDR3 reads TGCAGTGCCCTTTTAGCGGATACGCAGTATTTT.

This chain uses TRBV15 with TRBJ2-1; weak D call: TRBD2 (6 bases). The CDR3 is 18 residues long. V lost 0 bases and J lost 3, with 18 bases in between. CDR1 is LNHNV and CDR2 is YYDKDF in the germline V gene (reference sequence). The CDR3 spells CATSREQSGLGGYNEQFF. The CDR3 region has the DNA TGTGCCACCAGCAGAGAACAGTCTGGGTTGGGAGGCTACAATGAGCAGTTCTTC.

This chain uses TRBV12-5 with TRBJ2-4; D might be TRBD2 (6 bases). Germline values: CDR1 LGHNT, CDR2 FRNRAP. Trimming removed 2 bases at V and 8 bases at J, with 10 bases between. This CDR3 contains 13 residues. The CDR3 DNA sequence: TGTGCTAGTGGTTTGTCTTGGGAGGACATTCAGTACTTC. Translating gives CASGLSWEDIQYF.